This T cell receptor (beta chain) originates from a study of shared T cell receptors in the human thymus. This table comes from immunoSEQ multiplex PCR, and its TCRdb copy is limited to in-frame clones, with some not included. The sample records hundreds of thousands of clones, approximately 87% being singletons. CDR1 MGHDK and CDR2 SYGVNS come from the germline V gene. The length of the CDR3 is 15 residues. V shed 2 bases and J 9 bases; nucleotides not matched to a gene: 4. These data are also associated with another study on human thymus T cells. According to that study: Infants, healthy and Finnish, who were having corrective surgery for congenital heart defects served as donors. Apparent skewing of V and J gene usage characterized both thymic and blood repertoires.

The specimen was thymocytes. The chain couples TRBV25-1 to TRBJ2-1, with TRBD2 matching 13 bases. This receptor was obtained from a boy younger than two with a congenital heart defect. CDR3 nucleotides: TGTGCCAGCAGTGAAACTAGCGGGAGGGCCTCTGAGCAGTTCTTC. As protein: CASSETSGRASEQFF.